This T cell receptor (beta chain) appears in the sequencing data of a study of identical twins. Notes on the study in general: One should note that invariant MAIT and iNKT cells could partly confound zero-insertion analyses.

MiXCR was run by TCRdb on the 5' RACE reads, yielding one entry per CDR3 protein. The sample includes about 720,000 distinct CDR3 sequences, less than 10% seen only once; the top ten take 0.75% to 1%. This clonotype appeared many times. The antigen remains unidentified. The same data also went into a second study, on yellow fever vaccine responses in identical twins.

Material: PBMCs. The receptor was isolated from a woman under 30 in good health.

The CDR3 spells CASSFSGNNEQFF. The CDR3 DNA sequence: TGTGCCAGCAGCTTTAGCGGGAACAATGAGCAGTTCTTC. The chain uses TRBV7-9 and TRBJ2-1, with TRBD2 matching 8 bases. The CDR3 loop spans 13 amino acids. V trimming: 3 bases; J trimming: 5 bases; junction bases outside the gene matches: 0. Germline CDR1 is SEHNR and CDR2 is FQNEAQ (reference sequence).